These 30 T cell receptor beta chains originate from one sample sequenced in a study of T-cell reconstitution after alpha-beta-depleted transplantation in children. The TCRbeta library was prepared with unique molecular identifiers. Using its own MiXCR run on the PCR reads, TCRdb lists one record per CDR3 protein. The sample includes approximately 220,000 distinct CDR3 sequences, under 20% of them seen just once. Specimen: PBMCs, mostly from graft donor cells, collected 360 days after TCRalphabeta/CD19-depleted stem cell transplant. The receptors here all came from a male patient aged 2-10 years who had a stem cell transplant for acute lymphoblastic leukemia, so the T cells may come from the graft donor.

This clonotype was counted ten times or more. This chain links TRBV12-3 or TRBV12-4 with TRBJ1-3, with D hard to call. This CDR3 has 12 amino acids. With 2 bases removed from V and 6 bases from J, the gap between germline ends came to 5 bases. The CDR3 spells CASSLRENTIYF. CDR3 bases: TGTGCCAGCAGTTTAAGGGAAAACACCATATATTTT.

This clonotype was seen at least ten times. This rearrangement joins TRBV20-1 to TRBJ2-7; 7 bases are a match to TRBD1. Germline V gene lookup returns CDR1 DFQATT and CDR2 SNEGSKA (reference sequence). The CDR3 is made up of 14 amino acids. V lost 1 base and J lost 7; bases outside the gene matches: 10. This CDR3 is CSARALQGPGEQYF. CDR3 coding DNA: TGCAGTGCTAGAGCCCTACAGGGGCCCGGTGAGCAGTACTTC.

The rearrangement uses TRBV7-8 and TRBJ2-5; D is perhaps TRBD2 (7 bases). This CDR3 contains 17 residues. Germline CDR1 is SGHVS and CDR2 is FQNEAQ. With 5 bases removed from V and 4 bases from J, the gap between germline ends came to 23 bases. The CDR3 reads CASSPSGGGRGGETQYF. The CDR3 DNA is TGTGCCAGCAGCCCTAGTGGGGGGGGCAGGGGTGGAGAGACCCAGTACTTC.

The chain links TRBV12-3 or TRBV12-4 to TRBJ2-3, with TRBD2 matching over 7 bases. CDR3 length: 15 amino acids. V trimming: 8 bases; J trimming: 4 bases; junction bases outside the gene matches: 12. The CDR3 reads CASSIGTIVSDTQYF. For the CDR3, the DNA is TGTGCCAGCTCGATAGGGACTATTGTATCAGATACGCAGTATTTT.

This clonotype was seen more than once but under ten times. The chain employs TRBV6-5 and TRBJ2-3, with D unresolved. The germline CDR1 and CDR2 sequences are MNHEY and SVGAGI. This CDR3 contains 15 residues. V was cut by 4 bases and J by 9 bases, with 20 bases left in between. The CDR3 reads CASSFDSDDSTTQYF. CDR3 bases: TGTGCCAGCAGTTTCGACTCCGATGACTCAACCACGCAGTATTTT.

The J gene is TRBJ2-1, the V gene TRBV7-6, with D possibly matching TRBD2 (7 bases). Germline V lookup: CDR1 SGHVS, CDR2 FNYEAQ. V gave up 1 base and J gave up 9 bases, with 19 bases separating them. The CDR3 covers 16 residues. The CDR3 sequence is CASSLVHRGAHGEQFF. The CDR3 DNA follows: TGTGCCAGCAGCTTAGTTCATCGGGGGGCACATGGTGAGCAGTTCTTC.

The chain uses TRBV27 and TRBJ2-3; D may be TRBD2 (6 bases). CDR1 is MNHEY, CDR2 SMNVEV, per germline (reference sequence). The CDR3 consists of 13 residues. V lost 6 bases, J lost 6 bases, and 13 bases lay in between. CDR3 protein: CASSTGRGDTQYF. DNA for the CDR3: TGTGCCAGCAGCACCGGGCGGGGCGATACGCAGTATTTT.

V is TRBV20-1 and J is TRBJ1-4; unclear D gene. The CDR3 length is 15 residues. The germline V and J ends were trimmed by 6 bases and 3 bases, with 17 bases remaining between them. Germline CDR1 reads DFQATT; CDR2 reads SNEGSKA (reference sequence). The CDR3 DNA reads TGCAGTGCCCACCGGTTGGCCGAACCTAATGAAAAACTGTTTTTT. Residues: CSAHRLAEPNEKLFF.

This clonotype turned up a few times. The chain recombines TRBV13 with TRBJ2-7, with 8 nucleotides matching TRBD2. Trimming removed 1 base from V and 5 bases from J; junction bases left unmatched: 4. Germline CDR1 reads PRHDT; CDR2 reads FYEKMQ (reference sequence). The length of the CDR3 is 14 residues. The CDR3 bases are TGTGCCAGCAGCTTAGCGGGAGGGCCAGACGAGCAGTACTTC. This sequence encodes CASSLAGGPDEQYF.

The genes are TRBV12-3 or TRBV12-4 and TRBJ2-3; 7 bases align to TRBD2. CDR3 length equals 15 residues. V lost 6 bases and J lost 3; bases outside the gene matches: 9. CDR3 residues: CASRVSGGGTDTQYF. CDR3 coding DNA: TGTGCCAGCAGGGTCTCGGGGGGAGGGACAGATACGCAGTATTTT.

This clonotype was seen only a few times. V gene TRBV20-1 combines with J gene TRBJ1-1; D uncertain. Germline V gene sequence: CDR1 DFQATT, CDR2 SNEGSKA (reference sequence). The CDR3 length is 16 residues. Trimming removed 4 bases from V and 1 base from J, with 19 bases in between. The CDR3 nucleotides read TGCAGTGCTAACTATCTTGGCGGGTCGAAGAACACTGAAGCTTTCTTT. This translates into CSANYLGGSKNTEAFF.

This clonotype was detected ten times or more. J is TRBJ2-2 and V is TRBV4-2; unclear D gene. The germline CDR1 and CDR2 sequences are LGHNA and YNFKEQ. The CDR3 consists of 14 residues. The V and J ends lost 0 bases and 6 bases respectively, with 8 bases between them. In DNA, the CDR3 is TGTGCCAGCAGCCAAGATTTCGGGTCCGGGGAGCTGTTTTTT. It codes for CASSQDFGSGELFF.

CDR3 sequence reads: CSAIISGQGSTEAFF. CDR3 sequence (DNA): TGCAGCGCTATTATATCGGGACAGGGGAGCACTGAAGCTTTCTTT. The gene calls are TRBV29-1 and TRBJ1-1, with 10 bases lining up with TRBD1. This CDR3 comprises 15 residues. CDR1 and CDR2 from the germline V gene are SQVTM and ANQGSEA. V gave up 7 bases and J gave up 4 bases; unmatched junction bases: 12.

This clonotype has only a few counts. V and J are TRBV9 and TRBJ1-1; perhaps TRBD1 as D (6 bases). CDR1 is SGDLS and CDR2 is YYNGEE in the germline V gene. Trimming left V 7 bases short and J 5 bases short, with 12 bases between. The CDR3 runs to 12 residues. The CDR3 loop is CASGGGATEAFF. CDR3 nucleotides: TGTGCCAGCGGGGGGGGCGCAACTGAAGCTTTCTTT.

The chain recombines TRBV12-3 or TRBV12-4 with TRBJ1-5, with TRBD1 as a possible D gene (5 bases). This CDR3 region has 16 residues. With 1 base removed from V and 1 base from J, the gap between germline ends came to 11 bases. CDR3 DNA sequence: TGTGCCAGCAGTTTAGTTGGCGGGACGAGCAATCAGCCCCAGCATTTT. Translated: CASSLVGGTSNQPQHF.

The chain links TRBV20-1 to TRBJ1-6; 7 bases agree with TRBD1. Germline V gives CDR1 DFQATT, CDR2 SNEGSKA (reference sequence). The CDR3 totals 15 residues. V trimming: 6 bases; J trimming: 0 bases; junction bases outside the gene matches: 5. The CDR3 region has the DNA TGCAGTGCAATGACAGGGAGCTCCTATAATTCACCCCTCCACTTT. Translating gives CSAMTGSSYNSPLHF.

The chain employs TRBV2 and TRBJ1-1, with D maybe TRBD1 (6 bases). The length of the CDR3 is 17 residues. Germline lookup yields CDR1 SNHLY and CDR2 FYNNEI. V lost 8 bases and J 1 base, leaving 23 bases between the germline ends. For the CDR3, the DNA is TGTGCCAGCCTAATTGAGGACAGACCAGAGCAGAACACTGAAGCTTTCTTT. Amino acid sequence: CASLIEDRPEQNTEAFF.

A few counts support this clonotype. The chain uses TRBV20-1 and TRBJ1-1; no firm D call. V lost 4 bases to trimming and J lost 1 base, with 4 bases between them. CDR3 length: 11 amino acids. The germline CDR1 and CDR2 sequences are DFQATT and SNEGSKA (reference sequence). The CDR3 region has the DNA TGCAGTGCTACAGGGAACACTGAAGCTTTCTTT. Its protein product is CSATGNTEAFF.

A few counts support this clonotype. The rearrangement links TRBV5-1 to TRBJ1-2; D not certain. The CDR3 consists of 12 residues. The germline V and J ends were trimmed by 0 bases and 7 bases, with 7 bases remaining between them. Germline CDR1 is SGHRS and CDR2 is YFSETQ. CDR3 residues: CASSLEGSGYTF. In DNA form, the CDR3 reads TGCGCCAGCAGCTTGGAGGGAAGTGGCTACACCTTC.

A few counts support this clonotype. V is TRBV6-1 and J is TRBJ1-2; 7 nucleotides align to TRBD1. Germline CDR1 is MNHNS and CDR2 is SASEGT. The CDR3 totals 14 residues. V shed 7 bases and J 4 bases; nucleotides not matched to a gene: 9. CDR3 in DNA: TGTGCCAGCAAGGAGGGGGCGGGAACCTATGGCTACACCTTC. Protein product: CASKEGAGTYGYTF.

The chain recombines TRBV12-3 or TRBV12-4 with TRBJ1-5; no clear D gene. CDR3 length equals 15 residues. V gave up 5 bases and J gave up 4 bases, with 15 bases separating them. The chain's CDR3 is CASSPGLGLNQPQHF. CDR3 nucleotides: TGTGCCAGCAGTCCCGGATTAGGGTTGAATCAGCCCCAGCATTTT.

This clonotype was observed many times. The chain links TRBV18 to TRBJ1-3, with D possibly being TRBD1 (6 bases). From germline, CDR1 is KGHSH and CDR2 LQKENI. The CDR3 is 17 residues long. Trimming removed 3 bases at V and 0 bases at J, with 15 bases between. The CDR3 coding sequence is TGTGCCAGCTCACCGCCTAGGGGGAGAGACTCTGGAAACACCATATATTTT. Its translation is CASSPPRGRDSGNTIYF.

This clonotype was detected only a few times. The J gene is TRBJ2-3, the V gene TRBV5-1, with 7 bases identical to TRBD2. Losses at the gene ends were 7 bases for V and 5 bases for J; bases not matched to a gene: 7. Germline-derived CDR1 and CDR2 are SGHRS and YFSETQ. The CDR3 sequence is 13 residues long. The CDR3 sequence: CASGEGSKDTQYF. The CDR3 DNA follows: TGCGCCAGCGGGGAGGGGAGTAAAGATACGCAGTATTTT.

The chain combines TRBV29-1 with TRBJ1-6; 7 bases line up with TRBD1. From germline, CDR1 is SQVTM and CDR2 ANQGSEA. The length of the CDR3 is 13 residues. Losses at the gene ends were 5 bases for V and 9 bases for J; bases not matched to a gene: 7. In DNA, the CDR3 is TGCAGCGTTCTCCCAGGGGGGGGTTCACCCCTCCACTTT. Translating gives CSVLPGGGSPLHF.

The genes are TRBV7-8 and TRBJ1-1, with 8 bases that match TRBD1. The germline CDR1 and CDR2 sequences are SGHVS and FQNEAQ. CDR3 length: 14 residues. V lost 5 bases to trimming and J lost 6 bases; unmatched junction nucleotides: 8. The CDR3, as DNA: TGTGCCAGCAGCGCTGACGGGACAGGCGCTGAAGCTTTCTTT. This translates into CASSADGTGAEAFF.

This clonotype has more than one count but fewer than ten. This sequence joins TRBV24-1 and TRBJ2-2; D remains ambiguous. Deletions cut 6 bases from V and 6 bases from J, with 13 bases between. This CDR3 contains 14 residues. Germline assignment: CDR1 KGHDR and CDR2 SFDVKD. The CDR3 coding sequence is TGTGCCACCAGTCAATCTCGACCCGCCGGGGAGCTGTTTTTT. Amino acids: CATSQSRPAGELFF.

This clonotype has more than one count but fewer than ten. The chain couples TRBV7-9 to TRBJ1-1; D may be TRBD1 (6 bases). The germline V gene encodes CDR1 SEHNR and CDR2 FQNEAQ (reference sequence). Trimming shortened V by 2 bases and J by 0 bases, and 16 bases separated the two germline ends. The CDR3 loop spans 17 amino acids. Here the CDR3 DNA reads TGTGCCAGCAGCTTATGGGCAGGGGTTCGGTTGAACACTGAAGCTTTCTTT. This codes for CASSLWAGVRLNTEAFF. Looking up the rest from reference TRBV7-9 and TRBJ1-1 gives the full variable domain: DTGVSQNPRHKITKRGQNVTFRCDPISEHNRLYWYRQTLGQGPEFLTYFQNEAQLEKSRLLSDRFSAERPKGSFSTLEIQRTEQGDSAMYLCASSLWAGVRLNTEAFFGQGTRLTVV.

This clonotype was seen a few times. The chain combines TRBV11-2 with TRBJ1-1; a weak D match, TRBD1 (6 bases). V shed 4 bases and J shed 2 bases, with 14 bases lying between them. Germline V gene lookup returns CDR1 SGHAT and CDR2 FQNNGV. The CDR3 has 15 residues. Here the CDR3 reads CASSSSWGHNTEAFF. The DNA for the CDR3 is TGTGCCAGCAGCTCTAGTTGGGGACACAACACTGAAGCTTTCTTT.

This clonotype was counted many times. This chain connects TRBV29-1 to TRBJ2-7; D remains ambiguous. Trimming shortened V by 6 bases and J by 1 base, and 13 bases separated the two germline ends. The CDR3 has 13 amino acids. CDR1 and CDR2 (germline): SQVTM, ANQGSEA. CDR3 sequence (DNA): TGCAGCGTGGAGAAGGTTGGGTCCTACGAGCAGTACTTC. It encodes CSVEKVGSYEQYF.

The chain has TRBV18 and TRBJ1-3, with a possible D match to TRBD1 (5 bases). V lost 3 bases, J lost 8 bases, and 14 bases lay in between. The CDR3 contains 14 residues. CDR1 KGHSH and CDR2 LQKENI come from the germline V gene. The DNA for the CDR3 is TGTGCCAGCTCACCTCGGCAGGGTGAGGACACCATATATTTT. Translating it yields CASSPRQGEDTIYF.